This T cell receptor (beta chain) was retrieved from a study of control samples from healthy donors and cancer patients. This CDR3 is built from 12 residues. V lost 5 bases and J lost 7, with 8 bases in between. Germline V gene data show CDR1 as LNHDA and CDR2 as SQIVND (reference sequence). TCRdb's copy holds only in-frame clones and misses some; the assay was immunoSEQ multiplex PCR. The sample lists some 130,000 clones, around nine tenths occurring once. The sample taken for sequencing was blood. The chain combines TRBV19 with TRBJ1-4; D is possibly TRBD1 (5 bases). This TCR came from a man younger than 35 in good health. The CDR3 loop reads CASSRDREKLFF. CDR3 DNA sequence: TGTGCCAGTAGTCGGGACCGTGAAAAACTGTTTTTT.